The T cell receptor (beta chain) under discussion was sequenced for a study of blood T cells in healthy people across ages. A second about 6 to 12 cycle PCR used barcoded and J-beta primers. TCRdb reprocessed the 5' RACE reads via MiXCR and lists one record per CDR3 protein. The sample has around 1,000,000 distinct CDR3 sequences, about two fifths seen once; the top ten hold roughly 14%. Trimming left V 3 bases short and J 3 bases short, with 11 bases between. This CDR3 is 14 amino acids long. Looked up from germline, CDR1 is LGHDT and CDR2 is YNNKEL (reference sequence). The TCR sequence derives from a man between 18 and 35 years old in good health. The rearrangement joins TRBV3-1 to TRBJ1-2; maybe TRBD1 (6 bases). The sample was blood. CDR3 sequence reads: CASSHTGFDYGYTF. In DNA, the CDR3 is TGTGCCAGCAGCCATACAGGGTTTGACTATGGCTACACCTTC.